This TCR beta chain was captured in a study of T cells in Graves' hyperthyroidism and ophthalmopathy. Findings and limits, study-wide: Before onset, by a median of around 6.4 months, the model predicted ophthalmopathy. Blood also contained most expanded thyroid clonotypes above 0.001.

Germline CDR1 SGHRS, CDR2 YFSETQ. V shed 4 bases, J shed 9 bases, and the junction held 11 bases outside the gene matches. The CDR3 consists of 16 residues. Many counts were recorded for this clonotype. Its cognate antigen is unknown. Amplification of TCR beta CDR3 regions used RNA as the template. HTBI primers were employed in a first-round RT-PCR of the TCR CDR3. TCRdb independently ran MiXCR on the multiplex PCR reads; one entry per CDR3 protein. The sample consists of approximately 640,000 distinct CDR3 sequences, roughly 45% of them appearing once. Patients were excluded for uncontrolled infection, other autoimmune disease, pregnancy or lactation. Clinical symptoms, serum thyroxine and TRAb, thyroid ultrasound and orbital computed tomography were used for the diagnoses.

This receptor was obtained from an adult man with Graves' disease, either hyperthyroidism or ophthalmopathy (not recorded which). Material for sequencing was peripheral blood or thyroid tissue (not recorded which). V and J are TRBV5-1 and TRBJ1-6; 9 nucleotides line up with TRBD1. CDR3 sequence (DNA): TGCGCCAGCAGCCTATACAGGGGGCGGACGGCTTCACCCCTCCACTTT. Translation gives CASSLYRGRTASPLHF.